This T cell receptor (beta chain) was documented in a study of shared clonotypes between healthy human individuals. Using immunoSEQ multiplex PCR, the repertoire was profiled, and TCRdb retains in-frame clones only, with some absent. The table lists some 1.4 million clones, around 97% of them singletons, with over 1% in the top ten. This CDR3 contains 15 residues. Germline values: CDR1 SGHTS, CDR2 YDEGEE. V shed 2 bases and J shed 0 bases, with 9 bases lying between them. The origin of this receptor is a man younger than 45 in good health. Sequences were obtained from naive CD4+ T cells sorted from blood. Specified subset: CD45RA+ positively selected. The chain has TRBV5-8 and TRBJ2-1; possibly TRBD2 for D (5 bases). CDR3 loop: CASSFGVSSYNEQFF. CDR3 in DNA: TGTGCCAGCAGCTTCGGGGTGAGCTCCTACAATGAGCAGTTCTTC.